This T cell receptor (beta chain) was identified in a study of shared clonotypes between healthy human individuals. Notes on the study in general: Clonotype sharing among the donors was expected to vary with sequencing depth.

Measured with immunoSEQ multiplex PCR; TCRdb has only the in-frame clones, and not every one. In the table there are approximately 530,000 clones, roughly 95% of which are singletons. This CDR3 is 16 amino acids long. Germline V CDR1 and CDR2: SGHNT, YYREEE (reference sequence). Trimming removed 4 bases from V and 2 bases from J; junction bases left unmatched: 12. This clone has just one count. Its specificity is unknown. The rearrangement uses TRBV5-4 and TRBJ2-7, with 7 bases that match TRBD2. Sequenced input: naive CD4+ T cells sorted from blood. The subset denotes: CD45RA+ positively selected. This TCR was recovered from a woman aged 30 to 39 in good health. The CDR3 sequence: CASSRSGAGKAYEQYF. CDR3 sequence (DNA): TGTGCCAGCAGCCGGAGCGGGGCGGGCAAGGCCTACGAGCAGTACTTC.